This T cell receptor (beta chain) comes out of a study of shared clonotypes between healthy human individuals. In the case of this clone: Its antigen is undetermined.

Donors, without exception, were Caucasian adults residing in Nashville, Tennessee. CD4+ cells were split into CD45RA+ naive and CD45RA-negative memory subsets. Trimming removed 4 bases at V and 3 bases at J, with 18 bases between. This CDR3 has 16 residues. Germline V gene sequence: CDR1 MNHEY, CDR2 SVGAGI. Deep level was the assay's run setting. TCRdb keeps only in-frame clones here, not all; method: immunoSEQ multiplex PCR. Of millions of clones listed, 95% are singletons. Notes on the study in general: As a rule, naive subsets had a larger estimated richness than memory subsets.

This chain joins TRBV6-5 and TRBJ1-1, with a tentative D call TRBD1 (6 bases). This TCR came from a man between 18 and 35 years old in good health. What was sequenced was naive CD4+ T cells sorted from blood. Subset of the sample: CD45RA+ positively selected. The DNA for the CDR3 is TGTGCCAGCAGTTCGGGGGGAGGGGGGCCGTACACTGAAGCTTTCTTT. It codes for CASSSGGGGPYTEAFF.